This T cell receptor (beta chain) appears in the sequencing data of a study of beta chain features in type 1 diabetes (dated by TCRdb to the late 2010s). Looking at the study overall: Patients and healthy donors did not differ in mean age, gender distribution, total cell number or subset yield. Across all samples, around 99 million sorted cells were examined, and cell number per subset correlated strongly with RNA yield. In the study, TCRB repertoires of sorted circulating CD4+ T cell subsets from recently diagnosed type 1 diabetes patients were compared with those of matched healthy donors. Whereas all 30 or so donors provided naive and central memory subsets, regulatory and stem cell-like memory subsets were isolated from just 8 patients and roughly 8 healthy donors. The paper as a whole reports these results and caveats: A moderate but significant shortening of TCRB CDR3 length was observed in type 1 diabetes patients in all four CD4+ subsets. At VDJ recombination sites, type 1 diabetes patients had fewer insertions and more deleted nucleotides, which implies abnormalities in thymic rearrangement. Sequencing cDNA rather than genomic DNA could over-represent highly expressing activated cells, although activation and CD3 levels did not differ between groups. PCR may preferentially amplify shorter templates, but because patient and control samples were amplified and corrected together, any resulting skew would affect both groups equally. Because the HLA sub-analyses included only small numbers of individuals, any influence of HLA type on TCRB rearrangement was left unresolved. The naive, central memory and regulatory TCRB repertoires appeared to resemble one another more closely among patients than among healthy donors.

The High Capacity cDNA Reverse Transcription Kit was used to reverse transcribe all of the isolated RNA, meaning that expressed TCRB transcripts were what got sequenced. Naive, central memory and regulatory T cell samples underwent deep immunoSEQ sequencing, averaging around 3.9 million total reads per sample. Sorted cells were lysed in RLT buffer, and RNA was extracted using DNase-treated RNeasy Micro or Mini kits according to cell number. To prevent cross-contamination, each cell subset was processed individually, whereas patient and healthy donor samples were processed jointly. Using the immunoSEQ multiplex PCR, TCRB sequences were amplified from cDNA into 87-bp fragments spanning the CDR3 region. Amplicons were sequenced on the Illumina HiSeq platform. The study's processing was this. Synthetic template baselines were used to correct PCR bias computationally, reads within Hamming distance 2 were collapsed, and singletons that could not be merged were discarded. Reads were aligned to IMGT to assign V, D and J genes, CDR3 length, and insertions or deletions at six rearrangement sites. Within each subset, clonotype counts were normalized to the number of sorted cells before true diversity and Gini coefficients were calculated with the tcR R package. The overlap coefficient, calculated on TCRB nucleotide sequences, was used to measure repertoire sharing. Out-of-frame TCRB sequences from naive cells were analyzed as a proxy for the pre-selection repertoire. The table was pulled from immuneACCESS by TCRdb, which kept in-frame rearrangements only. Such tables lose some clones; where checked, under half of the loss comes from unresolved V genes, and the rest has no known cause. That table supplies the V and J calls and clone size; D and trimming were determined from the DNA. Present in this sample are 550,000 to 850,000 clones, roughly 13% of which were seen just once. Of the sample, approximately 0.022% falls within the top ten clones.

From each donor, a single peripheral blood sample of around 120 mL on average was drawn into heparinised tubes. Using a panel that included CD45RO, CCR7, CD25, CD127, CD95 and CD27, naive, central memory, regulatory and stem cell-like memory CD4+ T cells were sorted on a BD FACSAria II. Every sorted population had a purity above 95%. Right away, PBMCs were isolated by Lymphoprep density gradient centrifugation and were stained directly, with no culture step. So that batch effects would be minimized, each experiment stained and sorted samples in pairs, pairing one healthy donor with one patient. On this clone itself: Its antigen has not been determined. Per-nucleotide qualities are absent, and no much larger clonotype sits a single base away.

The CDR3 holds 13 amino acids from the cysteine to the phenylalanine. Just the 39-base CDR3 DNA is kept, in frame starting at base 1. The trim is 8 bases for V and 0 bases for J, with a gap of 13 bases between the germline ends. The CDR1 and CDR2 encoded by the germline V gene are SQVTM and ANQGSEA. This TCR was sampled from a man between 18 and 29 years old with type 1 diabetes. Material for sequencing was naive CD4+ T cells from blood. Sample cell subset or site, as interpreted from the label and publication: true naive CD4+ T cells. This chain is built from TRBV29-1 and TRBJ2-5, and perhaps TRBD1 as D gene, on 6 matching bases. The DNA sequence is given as TGCAGCACTAGACGGACAGACCAAGAGACCCAGTACTTC. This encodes CSTRRTDQETQYF. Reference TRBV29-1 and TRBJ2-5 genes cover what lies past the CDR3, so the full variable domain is SAVISQKPSRDICQRGTSLTIQCQVDSQVTMMFWYRQQPGQSLTLIATANQGSEATYESGFVIDKFPISRPNLTFSTLTVSNMSPEDSSIYLCSTRRTDQETQYFGPGTRLLVL.